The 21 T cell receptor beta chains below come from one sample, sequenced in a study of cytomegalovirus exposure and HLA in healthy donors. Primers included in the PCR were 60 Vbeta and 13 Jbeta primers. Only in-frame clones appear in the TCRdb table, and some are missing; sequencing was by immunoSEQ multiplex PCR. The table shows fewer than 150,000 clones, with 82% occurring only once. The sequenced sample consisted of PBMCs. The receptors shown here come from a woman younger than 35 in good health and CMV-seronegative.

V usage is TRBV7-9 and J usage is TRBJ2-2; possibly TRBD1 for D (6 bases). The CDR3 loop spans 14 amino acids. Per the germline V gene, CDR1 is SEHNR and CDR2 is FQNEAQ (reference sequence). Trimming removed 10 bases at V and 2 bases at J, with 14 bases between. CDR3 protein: CATDSGVNTGELFF. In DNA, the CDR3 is TGTGCCACAGACTCAGGGGTCAACACCGGGGAGCTGTTTTTT.

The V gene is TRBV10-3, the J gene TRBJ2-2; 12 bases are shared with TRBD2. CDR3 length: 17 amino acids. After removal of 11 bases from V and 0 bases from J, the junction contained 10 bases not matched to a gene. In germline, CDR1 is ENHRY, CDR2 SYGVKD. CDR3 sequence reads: CAVNPTSGGANTGELFF. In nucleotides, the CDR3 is TGTGCCGTCAATCCGACTAGCGGGGGAGCGAACACCGGGGAGCTGTTTTTT.

This CDR3 is CASSQGNKNEKLFF. The CDR3 nucleotides are TGCGCCAGCAGCCAGGGAAACAAGAATGAAAAACTGTTTTTT. The chain is built from TRBV5-1 and TRBJ1-4; D is possibly TRBD1 (5 bases). CDR1 and CDR2 (germline): SGHRS, YFSETQ. With 4 bases removed from V and 5 bases from J, the gap between germline ends came to 12 bases. The CDR3 sequence is 14 residues long.

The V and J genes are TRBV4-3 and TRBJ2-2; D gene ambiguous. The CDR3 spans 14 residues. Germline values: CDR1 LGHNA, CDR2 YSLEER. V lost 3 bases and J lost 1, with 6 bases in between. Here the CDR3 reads CASSQGENTGELFF. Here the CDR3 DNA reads TGCGCCAGCAGCCAGGGCGAGAACACCGGGGAGCTGTTTTTT.

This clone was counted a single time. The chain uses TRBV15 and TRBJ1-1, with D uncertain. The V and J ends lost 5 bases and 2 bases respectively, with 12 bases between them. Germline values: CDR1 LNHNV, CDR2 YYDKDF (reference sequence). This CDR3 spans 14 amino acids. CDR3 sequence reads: CATSAKDFNTEAFF. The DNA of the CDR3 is TGTGCCACCAGCGCCAAAGACTTTAACACTGAAGCTTTCTTT.

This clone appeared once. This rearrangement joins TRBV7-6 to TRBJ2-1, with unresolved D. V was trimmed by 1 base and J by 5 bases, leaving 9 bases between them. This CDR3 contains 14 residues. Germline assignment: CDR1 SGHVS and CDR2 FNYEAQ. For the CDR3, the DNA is TGTGCCAGCAGCTTAGGGGCAGACCACAATGAGCAGTTCTTC. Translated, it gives CASSLGADHNEQFF.

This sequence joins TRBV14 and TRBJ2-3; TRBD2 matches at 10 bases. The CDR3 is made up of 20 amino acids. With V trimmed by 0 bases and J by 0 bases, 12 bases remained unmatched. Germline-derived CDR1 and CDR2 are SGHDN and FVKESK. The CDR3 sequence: CASSQDRLSGRAPSTDTQYF. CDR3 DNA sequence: TGTGCCAGCAGCCAAGATAGGCTGAGCGGGAGGGCTCCCAGCACAGATACGCAGTATTTT. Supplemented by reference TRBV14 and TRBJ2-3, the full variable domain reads EAGVTQFPSHSVIEKGQTVTLRCDPISGHDNLYWYRRVMGKEIKFLLHFVKESKQDESGMPNNRFLAERTGGTYSTLKVQPAELEDSGVYFCASSQDRLSGRAPSTDTQYFGPGTRLTVL.

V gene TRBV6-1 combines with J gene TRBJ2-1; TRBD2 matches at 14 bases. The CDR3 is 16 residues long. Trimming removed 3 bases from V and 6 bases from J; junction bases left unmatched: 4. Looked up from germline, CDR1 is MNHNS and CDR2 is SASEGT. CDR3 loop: CASSDRTSGRFNEQFF. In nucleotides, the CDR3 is TGTGCCAGCAGTGACCGGACTAGCGGGAGGTTCAATGAGCAGTTCTTC.

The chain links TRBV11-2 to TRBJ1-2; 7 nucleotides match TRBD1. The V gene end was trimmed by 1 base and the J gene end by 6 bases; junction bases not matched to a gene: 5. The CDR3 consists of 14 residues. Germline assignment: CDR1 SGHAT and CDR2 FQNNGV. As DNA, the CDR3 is TGTGCCAGCAGCTTAGTCGACAGGGCACATGGCTACACCTTC. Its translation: CASSLVDRAHGYTF. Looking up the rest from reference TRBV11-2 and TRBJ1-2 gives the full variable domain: EAGVAQSPRYKIIEKRQSVAFWCNPISGHATLYWYQQILGQGPKLLIQFQNNGVVDDSQLPKDRFSAERLKGVDSTLKIQPAKLEDSAVYLCASSLVDRAHGYTFGSGTRLTVV.

CDR3 in DNA: TGTGCCAGCAGTTCTCCTTTCAGGGGACACACTGAAGCTTTCTTT. This encodes CASSSPFRGHTEAFF. The chain employs TRBV28 and TRBJ1-1; D perhaps matches TRBD1 (6 bases). The germline CDR1 and CDR2 sequences are MDHEN and SYDVKM. The CDR3 runs 15 residues. V was cut by 4 bases and J by 3 bases, with 15 bases left in between.

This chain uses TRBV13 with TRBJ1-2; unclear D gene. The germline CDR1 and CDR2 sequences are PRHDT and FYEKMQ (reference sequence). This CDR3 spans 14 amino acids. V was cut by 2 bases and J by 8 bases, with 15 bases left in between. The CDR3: CASSLRGLGGGYTF. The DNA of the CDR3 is TGTGCCAGCAGCTTACGAGGGCTCGGAGGCGGCTACACCTTC. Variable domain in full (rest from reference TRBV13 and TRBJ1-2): AAGVIQSPRHLIKEKRETATLKCYPIPRHDTVYWYQQGPGQDPQFLISFYEKMQSDKGSIPDRFSAQQFSDYHSELNMSSLELGDSALYFCASSLRGLGGGYTFGSGTRLTVV.

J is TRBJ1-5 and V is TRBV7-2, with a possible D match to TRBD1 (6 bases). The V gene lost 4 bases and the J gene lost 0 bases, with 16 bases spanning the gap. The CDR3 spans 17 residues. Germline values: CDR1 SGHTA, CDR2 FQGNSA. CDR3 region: CASSSFPTGNSNQPQHF. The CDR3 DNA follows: TGTGCCAGCAGCTCTTTTCCGACAGGCAATAGCAATCAGCCCCAGCATTTT.

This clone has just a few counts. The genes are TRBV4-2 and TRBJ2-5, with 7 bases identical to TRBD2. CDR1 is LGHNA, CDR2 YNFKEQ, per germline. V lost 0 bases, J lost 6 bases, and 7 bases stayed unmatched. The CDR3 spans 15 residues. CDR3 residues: CASSQDYGGRKTQYF. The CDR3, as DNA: TGTGCCAGCAGCCAAGATTACGGCGGGAGAAAGACCCAGTACTTC.

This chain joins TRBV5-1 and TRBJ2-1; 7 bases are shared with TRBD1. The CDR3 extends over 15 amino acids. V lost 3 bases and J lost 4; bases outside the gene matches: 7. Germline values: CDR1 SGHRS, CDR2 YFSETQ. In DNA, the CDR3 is TGCGCCAGCAGCTCTTCCGACAGGGTGTACAATGAGCAGTTCTTC. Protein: CASSSSDRVYNEQFF.

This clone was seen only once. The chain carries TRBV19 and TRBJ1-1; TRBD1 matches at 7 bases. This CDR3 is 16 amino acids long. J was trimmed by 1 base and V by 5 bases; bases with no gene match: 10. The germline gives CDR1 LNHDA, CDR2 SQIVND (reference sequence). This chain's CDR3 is CASSYAQGTKNTEAFF. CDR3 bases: TGTGCCAGTAGTTACGCACAGGGGACAAAGAACACTGAAGCTTTCTTT.

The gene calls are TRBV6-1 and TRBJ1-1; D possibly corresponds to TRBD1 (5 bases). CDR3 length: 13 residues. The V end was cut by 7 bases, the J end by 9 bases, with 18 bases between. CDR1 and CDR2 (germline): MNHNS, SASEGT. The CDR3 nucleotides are TGTGCCAGCAAGGCCCAGGGTGAAACTAAAGCTTTCTTT. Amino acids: CASKAQGETKAFF.

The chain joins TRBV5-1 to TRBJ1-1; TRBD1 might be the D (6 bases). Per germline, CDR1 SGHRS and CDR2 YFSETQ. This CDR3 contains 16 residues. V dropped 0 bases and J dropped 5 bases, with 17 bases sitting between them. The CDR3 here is CASSLGEGDWGTEAFF. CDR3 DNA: TGCGCCAGCAGCTTGGGGGAGGGGGACTGGGGAACTGAAGCTTTCTTT. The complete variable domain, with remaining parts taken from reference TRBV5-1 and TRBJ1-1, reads KAGVTQTPRYLIKTRGQQVTLSCSPISGHRSVSWYQQTPGQGLQFLFEYFSETQRNKGNFPGRFSGRQFSNSRSEMNVSTLELGDSALYLCASSLGEGDWGTEAFFGQGTRLTVV.

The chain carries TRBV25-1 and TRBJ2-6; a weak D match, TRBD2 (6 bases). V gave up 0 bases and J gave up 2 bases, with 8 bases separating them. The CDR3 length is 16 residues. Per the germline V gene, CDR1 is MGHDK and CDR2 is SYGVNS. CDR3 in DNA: TGTGCCAGCAGTGAATATGGGGGGACTGGGGCCAACGTCCTGACTTTC. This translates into CASSEYGGTGANVLTF.

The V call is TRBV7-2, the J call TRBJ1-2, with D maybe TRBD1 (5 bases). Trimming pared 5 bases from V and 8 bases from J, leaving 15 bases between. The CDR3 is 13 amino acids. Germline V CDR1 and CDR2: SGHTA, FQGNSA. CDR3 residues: CASSQGIGEGYTF. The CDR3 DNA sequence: TGTGCCAGCAGCCAAGGGATAGGGGAAGGCTACACCTTC.

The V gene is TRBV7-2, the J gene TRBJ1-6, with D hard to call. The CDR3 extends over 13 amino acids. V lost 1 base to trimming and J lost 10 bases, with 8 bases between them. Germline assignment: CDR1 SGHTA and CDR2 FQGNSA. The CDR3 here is CASSLVTTSPLHF. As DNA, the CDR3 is TGTGCCAGCAGCTTAGTCACAACCTCACCCCTCCACTTT.

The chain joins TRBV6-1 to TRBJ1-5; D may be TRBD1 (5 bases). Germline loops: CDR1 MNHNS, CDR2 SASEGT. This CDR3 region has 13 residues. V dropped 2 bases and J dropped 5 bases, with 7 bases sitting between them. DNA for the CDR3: TGTGCCAGCAGTGAACAGGGTTATCAGCCCCAGCATTTT. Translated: CASSEQGYQPQHF.